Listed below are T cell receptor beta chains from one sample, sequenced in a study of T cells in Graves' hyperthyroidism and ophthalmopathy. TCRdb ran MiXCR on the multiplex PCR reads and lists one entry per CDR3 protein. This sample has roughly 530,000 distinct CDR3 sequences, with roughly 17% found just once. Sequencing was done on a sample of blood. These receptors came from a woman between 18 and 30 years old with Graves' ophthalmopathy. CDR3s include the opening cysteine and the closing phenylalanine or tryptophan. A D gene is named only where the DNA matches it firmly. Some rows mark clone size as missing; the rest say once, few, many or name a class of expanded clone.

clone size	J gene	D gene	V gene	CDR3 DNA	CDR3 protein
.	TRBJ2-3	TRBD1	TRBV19	TGTGCCAGTAGTAACCCCCGACAGGGGGCTCGAACAGATACGCAGTATTTT	CASSNPRQGARTDTQYF
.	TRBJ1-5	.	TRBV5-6	TGTGCCAGCAGCTTGATGGGGGCGCTCGGGCCCCAGCATTTT	CASSLMGALGPQHF
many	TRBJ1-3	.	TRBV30	TGTGCCTGCGACTGGAACTCTGGAAACACCATATATTTT	CACDWNSGNTIYF
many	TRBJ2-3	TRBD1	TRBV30	TGTGCCTGGACCCGGACAGGGACGACAGATACGCAGTATTTT	CAWTRTGTTDTQYF
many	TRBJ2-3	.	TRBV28	TGTGCCAGCAGTGTCGGGACTCAAGATACGCAGTATTTT	CASSVGTQDTQYF
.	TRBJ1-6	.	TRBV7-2	TGTGCCAGCAGCTTCCAGAGACCGATTAATTCACCCCTCCACTTT	CASSFQRPINSPLHF
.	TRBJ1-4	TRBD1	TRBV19	TGTGCCAGTAGTACCTATTGGACAGGTACGGCTGAAAAACTGTTTTTT	CASSTYWTGTAEKLFF
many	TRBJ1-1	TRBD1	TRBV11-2	TGTGCCACCAGGGGGATCTTTGGGGGAACTGAAGCTTTCTTT	CATRGIFGGTEAFF
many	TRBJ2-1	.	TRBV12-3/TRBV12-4	TGTGCCAGCAGGTCAGGATTGCTATACAATGAGCAGTTCTTC	CASRSGLLYNEQFF
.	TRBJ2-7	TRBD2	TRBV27	TGTGCCAGCGGGGGGGGGGAGAGCTCCTACGAGCAGTACTTC	CASGGGESSYEQYF
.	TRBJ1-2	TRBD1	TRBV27	TGTGCCAGCAGTGCACAGGGGGCGGGGAACTATGGCTACACCTTC	CASSAQGAGNYGYTF
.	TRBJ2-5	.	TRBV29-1	TGCAGCGGGGCGGGGTCGGGAGAGACCCAGTACTTC	CSGAGSGETQYF
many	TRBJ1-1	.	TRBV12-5	TGTGCTAGTCAAGGCAGACGGTCACTAGGTAACACTGAAGCTTTCTTT	CASQGRRSLGNTEAFF
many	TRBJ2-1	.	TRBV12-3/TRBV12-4	TGTGCCAGCAGTGAACAGGAAATATACAATGAGCAGTTCTTC	CASSEQEIYNEQFF
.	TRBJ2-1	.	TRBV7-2	TGTGCCAGCAGCTTAGATATGCGTTTATGGGGGGATGAGCAGTTCTTC	CASSLDMRLWGDEQFF
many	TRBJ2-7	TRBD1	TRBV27	TGTGCCAGCAGTTCTGGGACAGGGGGGCGATACCCCTACGAGCAGTACTTC	CASSSGTGGRYPYEQYF
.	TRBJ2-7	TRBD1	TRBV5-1	TGCGCCAGCACCAAGACAGGGGGCGTAAACGAGCAGTACTTC	CASTKTGGVNEQYF
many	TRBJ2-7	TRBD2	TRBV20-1	TGCAGTGCCGTCATAGCGGGACCAGTCTACGAGCAGTACTTC	CSAVIAGPVYEQYF
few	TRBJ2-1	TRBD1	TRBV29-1	TGCAGCGTTTCCCTCGGGACAGGGTGGGACAATGAGCAGTTCTTC	CSVSLGTGWDNEQFF
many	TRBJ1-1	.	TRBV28	TGTGCCAGCAGTTTATGGCGGGGAATCAATGAAGCTTTCTTT	CASSLWRGINEAFF
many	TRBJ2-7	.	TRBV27	TGTGCCAGCAGTCGTCCATCGGCGAACGAGCAGTACTTC	CASSRPSANEQYF
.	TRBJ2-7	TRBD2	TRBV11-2	TGTGCCAGCAGCCCCCCGGGACTAGCGGATTCCTACGAGCAGTACTTC	CASSPPGLADSYEQYF
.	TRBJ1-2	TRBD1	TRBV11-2	TGTGCCAGCAGGTCGATAACAGGGGGCGCGGGGGGCTACACCTTC	CASRSITGGAGGYTF
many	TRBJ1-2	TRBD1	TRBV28	TGTGCCAGCAGTCCGCCGACAGGGACAAGCTATGGCTACACCTTC	CASSPPTGTSYGYTF
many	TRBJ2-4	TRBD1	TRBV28	TGTGCCAGCACGGACAGGGGGGACATTCAGTACTTC	CASTDRGDIQYF
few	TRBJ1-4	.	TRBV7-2	TGTGCCAGCAGCTTAGTCGGGGCAGGGGTGGCTGAAAAACTGTTTTTT	CASSLVGAGVAEKLFF
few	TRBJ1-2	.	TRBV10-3	TGTGCCATCAGTGACCCAAGACAGCCCTCTAACTATGGCTACACCTTC	CAISDPRQPSNYGYTF
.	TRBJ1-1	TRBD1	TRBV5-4	TGTGCCAGCAGCTCAGGGGGGGCAGGGGTAATGGACACTGAAGCTTTCTTT	CASSSGGAGVMDTEAFF
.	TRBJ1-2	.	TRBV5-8	TGTGCCAGCAGCATCCGATACGGGAACTATGGCTACACCTTC	CASSIRYGNYGYTF
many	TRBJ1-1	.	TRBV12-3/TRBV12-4	TGTGCCAGCAGTCAGACGGAGTTTGAAGCTTTCTTT	CASSQTEFEAFF
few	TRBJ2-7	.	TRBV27	TGTGCCAGCAGTAACAACAGGATTCCAATCGAGCAGTACTTC	CASSNNRIPIEQYF
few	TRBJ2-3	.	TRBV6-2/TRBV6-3	TGTGCCAGCTTGGCCCTCGGGCCTAGCACAGATACGCAGTATTTT	CASLALGPSTDTQYF
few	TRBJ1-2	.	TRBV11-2	TGTGCCAGCAGCTTAGACGCCCGGATAGATGGCTACACCTTC	CASSLDARIDGYTF
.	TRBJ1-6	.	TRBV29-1	TGCAGAACCGATACAGGGTTTTCCTATAATTCACCCCTCCACTTT	CRTDTGFSYNSPLHF
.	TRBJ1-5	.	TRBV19	TGTGCCAGTAGTATATCGGGAGATAGCAATCAGCCCCAGCATTTT	CASSISGDSNQPQHF
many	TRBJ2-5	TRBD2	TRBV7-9	TGTGCCAGCAGCCAGGGACTAGCGCAAGAGACCCAGTACTTC	CASSQGLAQETQYF
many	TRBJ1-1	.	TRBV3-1	TGTGCCAGCAGTCAGGGGAGCGCTGAAGCTTTCTTT	CASSQGSAEAFF
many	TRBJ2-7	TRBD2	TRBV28	TGTGCCAGCAGTTTATACTCTGGCGGGAGCGAGCAGTACTTC	CASSLYSGGSEQYF
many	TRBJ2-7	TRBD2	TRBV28	TGTGCCAGCAGCGAGCGGGAGGCCACCTACGAGCAGTACTTC	CASSEREATYEQYF
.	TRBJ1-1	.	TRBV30	TGTGCCTGGATGGTAGGCTCGACTGAAGCTTTCTTT	CAWMVGSTEAFF
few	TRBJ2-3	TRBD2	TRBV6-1	TGTGCCAGCGCCGAGTTAGCGGGGGGGCCAGATACGCAGTATTTT	CASAELAGGPDTQYF
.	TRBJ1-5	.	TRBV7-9	TGTGCCAGCAGTCACGACAGCCCGAATTCGCATTTT	CASSHDSPNSHF
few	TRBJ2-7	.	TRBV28	TGTGCCAGCAGTTTTTCCAGGGCGCTCTACGAGCAGTACTTC	CASSFSRALYEQYF
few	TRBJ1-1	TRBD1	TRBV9	TGTGCCAGCAGTGGAGGGACAGGGGTTCCGGACACTGAAGCTTTCTTT	CASSGGTGVPDTEAFF
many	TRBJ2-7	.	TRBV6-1	TGTGCCAGCAGTGATACCGGGAATAGGTCCTACGAGCAGTACTTC	CASSDTGNRSYEQYF
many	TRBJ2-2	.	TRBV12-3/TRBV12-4	TGTGCCAGCTCACCCTCAAGCACCGGGGAGCTGTTTTTT	CASSPSSTGELFF
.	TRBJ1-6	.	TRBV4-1	TGCGCCAGCAGCCAAGAATCGGGCAGGGTAGGGTCACCCCTCCACTTT	CASSQESGRVGSPLHF
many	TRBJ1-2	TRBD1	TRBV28	TGTGCCAGCAGTTTATATCCCAGGGGGTCCTATGGCTACACCTTC	CASSLYPRGSYGYTF
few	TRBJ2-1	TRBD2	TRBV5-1	TGCGCCAGCAGGGGTAGCGGGGGTGAGCAGTTCTTC	CASRGSGGEQFF
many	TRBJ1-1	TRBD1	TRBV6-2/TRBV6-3	TGTGCCAGCAGTGACGTCCGGGGACAGGGGGTCACTGAAGCTTTCTTT	CASSDVRGQGVTEAFF
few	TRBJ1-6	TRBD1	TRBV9	TGTGCCAGCAGCGGGGGGACAGGCCTCAGTTCACCCCTCCACTTT	CASSGGTGLSSPLHF
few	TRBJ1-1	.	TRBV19	TGTGCCAGTAGTAGTTCCTTAGGGAACACTGAAGCTTTCTTT	CASSSSLGNTEAFF
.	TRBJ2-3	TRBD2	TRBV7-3	TGTGCCAGCAGCCCCCTCGGGGGTGGACTAGCGGGACAAGATACGCAGTATTTT	CASSPLGGGLAGQDTQYF
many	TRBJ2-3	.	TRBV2	TGTGCCAGCAGTGACAGGGTCTCAACAGATACGCAGTATTTT	CASSDRVSTDTQYF
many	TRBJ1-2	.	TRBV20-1	TGCAGTGCTAGAGATTTGGGGGGCTATGGCTACACCTTC	CSARDLGGYGYTF
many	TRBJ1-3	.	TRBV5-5	TGTGCCAGCAGTAGGGGTCCCAGGGAGACTGGAAACACCATATATTTT	CASSRGPRETGNTIYF
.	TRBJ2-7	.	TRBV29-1	TGCAGCGTTAAATCCACCGCCACCTACGAGCAGTACTTC	CSVKSTATYEQYF